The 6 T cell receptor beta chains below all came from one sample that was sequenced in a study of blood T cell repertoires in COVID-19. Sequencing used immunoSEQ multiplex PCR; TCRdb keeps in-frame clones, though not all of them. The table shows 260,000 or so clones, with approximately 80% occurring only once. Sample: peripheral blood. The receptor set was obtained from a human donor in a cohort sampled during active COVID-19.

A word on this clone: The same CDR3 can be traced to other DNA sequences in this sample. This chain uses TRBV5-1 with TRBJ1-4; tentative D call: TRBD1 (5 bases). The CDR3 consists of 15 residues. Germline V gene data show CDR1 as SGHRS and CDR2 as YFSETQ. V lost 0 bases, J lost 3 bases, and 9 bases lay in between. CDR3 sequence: CASSLAGSPNEKLFF. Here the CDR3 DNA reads TGCGCCAGCAGCTTGGCAGGGTCGCCTAATGAAAAACTGTTTTTT.

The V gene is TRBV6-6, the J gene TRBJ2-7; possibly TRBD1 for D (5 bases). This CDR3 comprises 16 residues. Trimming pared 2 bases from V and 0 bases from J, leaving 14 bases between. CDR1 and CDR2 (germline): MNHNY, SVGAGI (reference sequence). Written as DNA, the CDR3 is TGTGCCAGCAGTTACGGTGACTGGCAGGGCTCCTACGAGCAGTACTTC. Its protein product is CASSYGDWQGSYEQYF.

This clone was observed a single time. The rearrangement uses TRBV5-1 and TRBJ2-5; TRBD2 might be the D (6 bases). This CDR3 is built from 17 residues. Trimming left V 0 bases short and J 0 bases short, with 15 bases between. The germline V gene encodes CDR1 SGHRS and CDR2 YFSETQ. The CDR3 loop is CASSLEAGIIHQETQYF. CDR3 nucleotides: TGCGCCAGCAGCTTGGAGGCGGGGATCATCCACCAAGAGACCCAGTACTTC.

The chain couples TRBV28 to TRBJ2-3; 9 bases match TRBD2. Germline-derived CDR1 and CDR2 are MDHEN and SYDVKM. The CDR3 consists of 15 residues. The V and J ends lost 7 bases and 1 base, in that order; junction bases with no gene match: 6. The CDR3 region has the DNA TGTGCCAGCAAGGCGGGGGGGCCGGGCACAGATACGCAGTATTTT. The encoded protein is CASKAGGPGTDTQYF. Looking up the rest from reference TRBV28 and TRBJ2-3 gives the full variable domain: DVKVTQSSRYLVKRTGEKVFLECVQDMDHENMFWYRQDPGLGLRLIYFSYDVKMKEKGDIPEGYSVSREKKERFSLILESASTNQTSMYLCASKAGGPGTDTQYFGPGTRLTVL.

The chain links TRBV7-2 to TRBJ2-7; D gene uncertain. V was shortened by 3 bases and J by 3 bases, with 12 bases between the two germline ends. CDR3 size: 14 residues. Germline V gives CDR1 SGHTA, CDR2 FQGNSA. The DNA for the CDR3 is TGTGCCAGCAGCTTGTCTCAGGTGGGCTACGAGCAGTACTTC. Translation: CASSLSQVGYEQYF.

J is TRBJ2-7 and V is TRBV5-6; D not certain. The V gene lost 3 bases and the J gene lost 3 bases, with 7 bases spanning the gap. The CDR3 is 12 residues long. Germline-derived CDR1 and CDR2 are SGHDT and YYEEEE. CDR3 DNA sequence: TGTGCCAGCAGCTCGGAGCACTACGAGCAGTACTTC. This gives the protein CASSSEHYEQYF.